The 5 T cell receptor beta chains in this list originate from one sample, sequenced in a study of immune evolution from preneoplasia to lung adenocarcinoma. The assay was immunoSEQ multiplex PCR, and TCRdb's table has in-frame clones only and misses some. The sample lists about 4,000 clones; around 83% were seen once. The specimen was FFPE minimally invasive lung adenocarcinoma tissue. The source is a person between 65 and 79 years old with lung adenocarcinoma.

The chain couples TRBV7-8 to TRBJ2-3; D is perhaps TRBD1 (6 bases). The CDR3 contains 14 residues. V was clipped by 1 base and J by 3 bases, with 8 bases between them. CDR1 and CDR2 (germline): SGHVS, FQNEAQ. The CDR3 sequence is CASSLVRGTDTQYF. The CDR3 DNA reads TGTGCCAGCAGCTTAGTTAGGGGGACAGATACGCAGTATTTT.

CDR3 region: CASSSDSNGELFF. The CDR3 bases are TGTGCCAGCAGCTCGGACTCCAACGGGGAGCTGTTTTTT. The chain is built from TRBV7-2 and TRBJ2-2; the D gene is possibly TRBD2 (5 bases). Trimming left V 4 bases short and J 7 bases short, with 10 bases between. The CDR3 runs to 13 residues. Germline CDR1 and CDR2: SGHTA and FQGNSA. The variable domain in full, completed from reference TRBV7-2 and TRBJ2-2, reads GAGVSQSPSNKVTEKGKDVELRCDPISGHTALYWYRQSLGQGLEFLIYFQGNSAPDKSGLPSDRFSAERTGGSVSTLTIQRTQQEDSAVYLCASSSDSNGELFFGEGSRLTVL.

V is TRBV2 and J is TRBJ1-2; 9 bases align to TRBD1. V shed 5 bases and J 5 bases; nucleotides not matched to a gene: 3. Germline CDR1 is SNHLY and CDR2 is FYNNEI. This CDR3 is 13 amino acids long. CDR3 amino acids: CASSLGQGYGYTF. The CDR3, as DNA: TGTGCCAGCAGTCTAGGACAGGGGTATGGCTACACCTTC.

The chain combines TRBV5-1 with TRBJ2-5; 7 bases line up with TRBD2. The germline CDR1 and CDR2 sequences are SGHRS and YFSETQ. Trimming at V came to 5 bases and at J to 5 bases, leaving 12 bases not matched to a gene. The CDR3 runs to 15 residues. For the CDR3, the DNA is TGCGCCAGCAGGATGGTGGGCGGGAGTTTCGAGACCCAGTACTTC. Amino acids: CASRMVGGSFETQYF.

This sequence joins TRBV4-1 and TRBJ1-5; D may be TRBD1 (6 bases). CDR1 is MGHRA and CDR2 is YSYEKL in the germline V gene. Trimming removed 4 bases at V and 3 bases at J, with 19 bases between. The CDR3 extends over 17 amino acids. The CDR3 bases are TGCGCCAGCAGCCTCCCGACCGGGACAAAGCACAATCAGCCCCAGCATTTT. Protein sequence: CASSLPTGTKHNQPQHF.